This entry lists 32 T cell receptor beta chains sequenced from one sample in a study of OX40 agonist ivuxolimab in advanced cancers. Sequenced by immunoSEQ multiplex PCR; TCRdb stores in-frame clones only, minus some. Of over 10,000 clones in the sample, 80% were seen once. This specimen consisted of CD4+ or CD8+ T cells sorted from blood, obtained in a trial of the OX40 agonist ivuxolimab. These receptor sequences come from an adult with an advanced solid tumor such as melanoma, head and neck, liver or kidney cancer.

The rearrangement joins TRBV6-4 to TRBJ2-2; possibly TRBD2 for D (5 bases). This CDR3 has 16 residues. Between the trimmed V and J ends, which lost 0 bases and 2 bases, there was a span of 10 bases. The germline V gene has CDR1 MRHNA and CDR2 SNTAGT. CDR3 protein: CASSDSSDYNTGELFF. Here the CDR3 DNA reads TGTGCCAGCAGTGACTCTTCCGACTACAACACCGGGGAGCTGTTTTTT.

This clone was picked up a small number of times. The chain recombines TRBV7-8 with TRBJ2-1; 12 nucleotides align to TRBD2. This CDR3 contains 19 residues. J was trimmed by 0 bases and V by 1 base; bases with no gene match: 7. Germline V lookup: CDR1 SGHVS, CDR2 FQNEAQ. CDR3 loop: CASSLGLAGGASSYNEQFF. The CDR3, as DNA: TGTGCCAGCAGCTTAGGCCTAGCGGGAGGGGCTAGCTCCTACAATGAGCAGTTCTTC.

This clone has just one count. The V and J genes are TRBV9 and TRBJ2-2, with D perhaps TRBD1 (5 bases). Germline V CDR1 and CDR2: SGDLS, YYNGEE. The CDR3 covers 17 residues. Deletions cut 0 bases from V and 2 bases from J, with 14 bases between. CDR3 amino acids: CASSVVTATANTGELFF. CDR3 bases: TGTGCCAGCAGCGTAGTAACCGCGACAGCTAACACCGGGGAGCTGTTTTTT.

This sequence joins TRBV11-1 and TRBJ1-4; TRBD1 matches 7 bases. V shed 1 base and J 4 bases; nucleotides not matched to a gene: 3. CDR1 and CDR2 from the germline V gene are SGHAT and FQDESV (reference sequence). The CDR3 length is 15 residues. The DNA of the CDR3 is TGTGCCAGCAGCTTAGGGGGACAGATTAATGAAAAACTGTTTTTT. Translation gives CASSLGGQINEKLFF.

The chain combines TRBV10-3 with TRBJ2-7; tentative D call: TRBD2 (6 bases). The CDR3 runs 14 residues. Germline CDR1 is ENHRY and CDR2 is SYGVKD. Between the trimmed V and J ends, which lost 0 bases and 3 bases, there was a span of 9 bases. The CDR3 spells CAISESGGIYEQYF. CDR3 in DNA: TGTGCCATCAGTGAGTCTGGGGGGATCTACGAGCAGTACTTC.

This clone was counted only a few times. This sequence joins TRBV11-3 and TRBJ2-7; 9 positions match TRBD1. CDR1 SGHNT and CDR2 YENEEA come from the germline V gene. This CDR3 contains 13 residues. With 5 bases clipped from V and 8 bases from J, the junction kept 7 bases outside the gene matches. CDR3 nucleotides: TGTGCCAGCAGCGGACAACAGGGGGCTAAGCAGTACTTC. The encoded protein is CASSGQQGAKQYF.

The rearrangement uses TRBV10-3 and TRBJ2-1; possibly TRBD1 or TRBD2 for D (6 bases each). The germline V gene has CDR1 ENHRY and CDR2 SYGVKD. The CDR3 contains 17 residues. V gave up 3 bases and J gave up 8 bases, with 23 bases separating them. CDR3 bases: TGTGCCATCAGTGACCCGTCAGGGGAGGTGTCATACGATGAGCAGTTCTTC. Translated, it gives CAISDPSGEVSYDEQFF.

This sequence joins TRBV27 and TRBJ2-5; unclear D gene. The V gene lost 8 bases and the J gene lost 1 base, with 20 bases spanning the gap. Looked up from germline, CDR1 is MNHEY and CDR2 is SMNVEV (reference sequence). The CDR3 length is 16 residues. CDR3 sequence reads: CASQDNGADLQETQYF. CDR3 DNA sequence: TGTGCCAGCCAGGATAACGGCGCGGACCTCCAAGAGACCCAGTACTTC.

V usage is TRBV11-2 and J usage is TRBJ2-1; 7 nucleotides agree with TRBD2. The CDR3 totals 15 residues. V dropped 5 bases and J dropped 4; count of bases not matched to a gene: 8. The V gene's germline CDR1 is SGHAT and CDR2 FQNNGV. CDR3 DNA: TGTGCCAGCAGCCCCCCGGGGGGTCCATACAATGAGCAGTTCTTC. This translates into CASSPPGGPYNEQFF.

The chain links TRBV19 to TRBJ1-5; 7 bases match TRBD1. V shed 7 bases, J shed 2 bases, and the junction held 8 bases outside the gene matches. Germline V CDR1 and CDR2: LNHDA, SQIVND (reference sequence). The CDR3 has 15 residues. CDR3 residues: CASTLTGNGNQPQHF. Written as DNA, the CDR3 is TGTGCCAGTACCCTGACAGGGAACGGCAATCAGCCCCAGCATTTT. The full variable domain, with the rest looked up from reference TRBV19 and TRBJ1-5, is DGGITQSPKYLFRKEGQNVTLSCEQNLNHDAMYWYRQDPGQGLRLIYYSQIVNDFQKGDIAEGYSVSREKKESFPLTVTSAQKNPTAFYLCASTLTGNGNQPQHFGDGTRLSIL.

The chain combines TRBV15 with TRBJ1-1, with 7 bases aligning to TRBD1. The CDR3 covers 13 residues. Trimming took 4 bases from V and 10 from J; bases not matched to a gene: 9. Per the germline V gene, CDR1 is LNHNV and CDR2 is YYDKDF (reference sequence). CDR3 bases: TGTGCCACCAGCAAAGGGGCTTCAGGGGGAGCTTTCTTT. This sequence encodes CATSKGASGGAFF.

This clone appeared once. The DNA of the CDR3 is TGTGCCAGCAGCTCTGGGGGACAGATTCAGCCCCAGCATTTT. It translates to CASSSGGQIQPQHF. The chain employs TRBV7-9 and TRBJ1-5; 7 bases fit TRBD1. V lost 4 bases to trimming and J lost 6 bases; unmatched junction nucleotides: 6. CDR3 length: 14 amino acids. CDR1 is SEHNR, CDR2 FQNEAQ, per germline (reference sequence).

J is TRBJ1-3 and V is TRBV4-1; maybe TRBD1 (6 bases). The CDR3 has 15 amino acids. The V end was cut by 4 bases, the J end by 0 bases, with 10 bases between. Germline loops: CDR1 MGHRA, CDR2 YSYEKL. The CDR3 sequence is CASSPGASSGNTIYF. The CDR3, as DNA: TGCGCCAGCAGCCCGGGGGCCAGCTCTGGAAACACCATATATTTT.

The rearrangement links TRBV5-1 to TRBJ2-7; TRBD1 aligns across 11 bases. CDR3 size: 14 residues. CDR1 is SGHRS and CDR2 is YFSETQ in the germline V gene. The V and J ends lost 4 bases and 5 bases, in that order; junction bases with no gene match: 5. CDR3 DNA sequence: TGCGCCAGCAGCACGGGACAGGGGGTCGACGAGCAGTACTTC. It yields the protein CASSTGQGVDEQYF.

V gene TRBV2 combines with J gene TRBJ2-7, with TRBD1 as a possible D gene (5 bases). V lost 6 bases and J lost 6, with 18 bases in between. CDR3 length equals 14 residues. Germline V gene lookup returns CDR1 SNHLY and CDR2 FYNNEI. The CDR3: CASRDIESGGEQYF. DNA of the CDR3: TGTGCCAGCAGGGACATAGAGAGTGGCGGCGAGCAGTACTTC.

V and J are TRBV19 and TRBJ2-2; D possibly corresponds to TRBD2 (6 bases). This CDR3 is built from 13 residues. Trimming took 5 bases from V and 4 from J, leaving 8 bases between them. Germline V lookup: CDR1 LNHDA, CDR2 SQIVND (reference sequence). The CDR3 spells CASSHGGTGELFF. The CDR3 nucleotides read TGTGCCAGTAGTCACGGGGGCACCGGGGAGCTGTTTTTT.

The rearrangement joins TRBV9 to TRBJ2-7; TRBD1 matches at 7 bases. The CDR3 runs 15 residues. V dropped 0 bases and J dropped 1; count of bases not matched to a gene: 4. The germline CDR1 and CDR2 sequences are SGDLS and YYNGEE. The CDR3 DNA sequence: TGTGCCAGCAGCGTAGGAGGGACAGTGTCCTACGAGCAGTACTTC. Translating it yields CASSVGGTVSYEQYF.

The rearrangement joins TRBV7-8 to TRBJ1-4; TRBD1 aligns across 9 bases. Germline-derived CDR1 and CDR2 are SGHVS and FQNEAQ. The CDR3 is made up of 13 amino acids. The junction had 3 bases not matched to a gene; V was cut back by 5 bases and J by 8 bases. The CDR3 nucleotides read TGTGCCAGCAGCGGGACAGGGAGGGAAAAACTGTTTTTT. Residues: CASSGTGREKLFF.

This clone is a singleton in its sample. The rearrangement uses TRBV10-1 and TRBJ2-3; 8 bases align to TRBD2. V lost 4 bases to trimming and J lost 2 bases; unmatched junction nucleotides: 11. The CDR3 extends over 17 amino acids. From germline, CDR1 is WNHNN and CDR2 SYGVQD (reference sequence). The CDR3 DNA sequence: TGCGCCAGCAGTGGGGAGACTAGCGTTCGATCCACAGATACGCAGTATTTT. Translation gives CASSGETSVRSTDTQYF.

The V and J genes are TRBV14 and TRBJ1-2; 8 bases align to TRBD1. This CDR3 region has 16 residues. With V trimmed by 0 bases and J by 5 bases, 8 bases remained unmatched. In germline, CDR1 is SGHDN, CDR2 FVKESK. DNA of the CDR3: TGTGCCAGCAGCCAAGATCAACCAGGGGGCTGGTATGGCTACACCTTC. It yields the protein CASSQDQPGGWYGYTF. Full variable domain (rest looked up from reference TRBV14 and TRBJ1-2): EAGVTQFPSHSVIEKGQTVTLRCDPISGHDNLYWYRRVMGKEIKFLLHFVKESKQDESGMPNNRFLAERTGGTYSTLKVQPAELEDSGVYFCASSQDQPGGWYGYTFGSGTRLTVV.

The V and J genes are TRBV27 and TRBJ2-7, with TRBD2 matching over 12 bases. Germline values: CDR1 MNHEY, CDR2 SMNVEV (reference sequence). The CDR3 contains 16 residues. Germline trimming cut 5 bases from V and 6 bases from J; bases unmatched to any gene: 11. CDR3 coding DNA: TGTGCCAGCAGTCTCTCCTCCGGGACTAGCGGGCCCGAGCAGTACTTC. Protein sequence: CASSLSSGTSGPEQYF.

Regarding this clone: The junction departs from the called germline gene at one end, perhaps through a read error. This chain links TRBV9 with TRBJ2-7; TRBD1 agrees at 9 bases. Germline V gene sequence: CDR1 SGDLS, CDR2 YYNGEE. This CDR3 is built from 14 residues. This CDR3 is CASSRTGDSYGQYF. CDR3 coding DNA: TGTGCCAGCAGCCGGACAGGGGACTCCTACGGGCAGTACTTC.

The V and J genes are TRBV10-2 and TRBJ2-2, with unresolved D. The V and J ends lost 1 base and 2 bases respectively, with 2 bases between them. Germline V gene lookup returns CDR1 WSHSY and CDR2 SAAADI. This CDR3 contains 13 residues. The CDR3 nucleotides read TGCGCCAGCAGTGAGTTCAACACCGGGGAGCTGTTTTTT. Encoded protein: CASSEFNTGELFF.

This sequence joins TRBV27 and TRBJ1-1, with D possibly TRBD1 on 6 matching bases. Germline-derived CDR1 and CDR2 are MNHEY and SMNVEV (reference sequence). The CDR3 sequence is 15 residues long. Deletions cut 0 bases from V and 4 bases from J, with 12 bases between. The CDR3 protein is CASSLSRRGATEAFF. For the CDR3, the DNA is TGTGCCAGCAGTTTATCGAGGCGGGGGGCCACTGAAGCTTTCTTT.

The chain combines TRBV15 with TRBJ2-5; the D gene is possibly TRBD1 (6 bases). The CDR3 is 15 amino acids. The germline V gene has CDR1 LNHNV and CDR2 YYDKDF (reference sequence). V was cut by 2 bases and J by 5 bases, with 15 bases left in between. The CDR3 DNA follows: TGTGCCACCAGCAGATTGACAGGAGCTTTGGAGACCCAGTACTTC. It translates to CATSRLTGALETQYF.

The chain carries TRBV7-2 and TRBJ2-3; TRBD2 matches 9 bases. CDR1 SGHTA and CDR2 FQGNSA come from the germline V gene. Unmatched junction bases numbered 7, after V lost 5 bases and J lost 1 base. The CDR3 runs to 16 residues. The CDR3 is CASSHRLADRTDTQYF. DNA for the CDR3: TGTGCCAGCAGCCACAGACTAGCGGACCGCACAGATACGCAGTATTTT.

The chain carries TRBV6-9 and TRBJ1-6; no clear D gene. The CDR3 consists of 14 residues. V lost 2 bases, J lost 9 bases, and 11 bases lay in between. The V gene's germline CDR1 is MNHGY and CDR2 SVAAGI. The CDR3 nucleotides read TGTGCCAGCAGTTATAACAGTCTTGGTTCACCCCTCCACTTT. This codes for CASSYNSLGSPLHF.

This CDR3 reads CASSLGGGPNEQFF. As DNA, the CDR3 is TGTGCCAGCAGCTTAGGGGGAGGGCCGAATGAGCAGTTCTTC. The chain recombines TRBV7-9 with TRBJ2-1, with 7 bases fitting TRBD2. This CDR3 contains 14 residues. The ends lost 1 base at V and 7 bases at J; junction bases unmatched: 4. The germline CDR1 and CDR2 sequences are SEHNR and FQNEAQ (reference sequence). The entire variable domain, with the rest obtained from reference TRBV7-9 and TRBJ2-1, is as follows: DTGVSQNPRHKITKRGQNVTFRCDPISEHNRLYWYRQTLGQGPEFLTYFQNEAQLEKSRLLSDRFSAERPKGSFSTLEIQRTEQGDSAMYLCASSLGGGPNEQFFGPGTRLTVL.

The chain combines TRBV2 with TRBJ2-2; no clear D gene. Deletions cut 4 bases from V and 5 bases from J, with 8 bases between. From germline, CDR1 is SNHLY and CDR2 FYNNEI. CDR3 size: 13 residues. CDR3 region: CASSVGGTGELFF. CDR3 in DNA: TGTGCCAGCAGTGTGGGCGGTACCGGGGAGCTGTTTTTT. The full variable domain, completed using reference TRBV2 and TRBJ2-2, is EPEVTQTPSHQVTQMGQEVILRCVPISNHLYFYWYRQILGQKVEFLVSFYNNEISEKSEIFDDQFSVERPDGSNFTLKIRSTKLEDSAMYFCASSVGGTGELFFGEGSRLTVL.

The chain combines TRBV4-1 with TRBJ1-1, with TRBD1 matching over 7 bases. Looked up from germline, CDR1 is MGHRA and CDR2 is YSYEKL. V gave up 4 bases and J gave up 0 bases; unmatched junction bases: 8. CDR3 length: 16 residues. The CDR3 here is CASSLTLDRMNTEAFF. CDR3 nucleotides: TGCGCCAGCAGCCTAACCCTGGACAGGATGAACACTGAAGCTTTCTTT.

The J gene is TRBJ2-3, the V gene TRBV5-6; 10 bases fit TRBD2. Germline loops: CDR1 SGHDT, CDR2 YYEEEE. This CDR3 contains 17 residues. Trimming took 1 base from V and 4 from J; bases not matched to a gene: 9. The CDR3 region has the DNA TGTGCCAGCAGCTTGTTGCTAGCGGGAGAATGGGCAGATACGCAGTATTTT. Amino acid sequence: CASSLLLAGEWADTQYF.

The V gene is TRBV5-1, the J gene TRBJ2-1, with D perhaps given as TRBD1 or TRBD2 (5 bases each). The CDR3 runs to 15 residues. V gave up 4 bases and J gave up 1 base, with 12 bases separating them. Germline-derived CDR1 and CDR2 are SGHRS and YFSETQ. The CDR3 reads CASSAGTASYNEQFF. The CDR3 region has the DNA TGCGCCAGCAGCGCCGGGACGGCATCCTACAATGAGCAGTTCTTC.